These 12 T cell receptor beta chains came from one sample sequenced in a study of blood T cell repertoires in COVID-19. TCRdb's table, derived via immunoSEQ multiplex PCR, lists solely in-frame clones and lacks some. The repertoire holds roughly 350,000 clones, with about 90% as singletons. Source material: peripheral blood. These receptors were obtained from a woman aged 25 to 39 with COVID-19, enrolled during active disease.

For this clone: The germline gene is not matched at one end of the junction; a read error may be the cause. The J gene is TRBJ2-2, the V gene TRBV7-7; no clear D gene. The CDR3 length is 13 residues. The V gene's germline CDR1 is SSHAT and CDR2 FNYEAQ (reference sequence). The CDR3 here is CASSPSAAGELFF. DNA of the CDR3: TGTGCTAGCAGCCCAAGTGCAGCCGGGGAGCTGTTTTTT.

This chain links TRBV18 with TRBJ1-5; TRBD1 is a possible D gene (5 bases). Germline lookup yields CDR1 KGHSH and CDR2 LQKENI. V was trimmed by 6 bases and J by 0 bases, leaving 9 bases between them. The CDR3 is 14 amino acids. This chain's CDR3 is CASSGTGSNQPQHF. The CDR3 DNA reads as TGTGCCAGCTCGGGAACAGGTAGCAATCAGCCCCAGCATTTT.

About this clone: The junction shows a germline mismatch at one end, possibly a read error. This chain connects TRBV11-2 to TRBJ2-7, with D maybe TRBD1 (5 bases). The CDR3 is 14 amino acids. Germline loops: CDR1 SGHAT, CDR2 FQNNGV. The CDR3 reads CASSLGYRSNEQYF. Here the CDR3 DNA reads TGTGCCAGCAGTTTAGGTTACAGGTCTAACGAGCAGTACTTC.

V is TRBV29-1 and J is TRBJ1-4; D gene uncertain. Deletions cut 0 bases from V and 3 bases from J, with 14 bases between. The V gene's germline CDR1 is SQVTM and CDR2 ANQGSEA. The CDR3 has 16 amino acids. This chain's CDR3 is CSVEEGFGGANEKLFF. Written as DNA, the CDR3 is TGCAGCGTTGAAGAGGGTTTCGGAGGAGCTAATGAAAAACTGTTTTTT.

The gene calls are TRBV7-9 and TRBJ2-2, with D perhaps matching TRBD1 (5 bases). Germline loops: CDR1 SEHNR, CDR2 FQNEAQ (reference sequence). V lost 5 bases to trimming and J lost 5 bases, with 9 bases between them. The CDR3 runs to 13 residues. For the CDR3, the DNA is TGTGCCAGCAGCGGCCCAGGGACCGGGGAGCTGTTTTTT. This encodes CASSGPGTGELFF.

This chain links TRBV21-1 with TRBJ2-7; the DNA was not compared with TRBD2, the D call given in the table. TRBV21-1 is assigned pseudogene status. The CDR3 loop spans 14 amino acids. CDR3: CASAGAEGVYEQYF. CDR3 DNA sequence: TGTGCCAGCGCGGGGGCAGAAGGTGTCTACGAGCAGTACTTC.

This chain connects TRBV9 to TRBJ1-1, with D unclear. Germline CDR1 SGDLS, CDR2 YYNGEE. CDR3 length: 13 amino acids. V was shortened by 6 bases and J by 1 base, with 10 bases between the two germline ends. The DNA for the CDR3 is TGTGCCAGCACCTCATACTCGAACACTGAAGCTTTCTTT. This sequence encodes CASTSYSNTEAFF.

The V gene is TRBV7-2, the J gene TRBJ2-7; a possible D gene is TRBD1 (6 bases). Trimming cost V 4 bases and J 5 bases, with 15 bases left between them. The CDR3 has 14 amino acids. Germline-derived CDR1 and CDR2 are SGHTA and FQGNSA. CDR3 sequence reads: CASSSSRGRNEQYF. The CDR3 DNA reads as TGTGCCAGCAGCTCCTCCAGGGGCCGGAACGAGCAGTACTTC.

The chain carries TRBV9 and TRBJ2-2; 8 nucleotides align to TRBD2. The CDR3 covers 18 residues. CDR1 is SGDLS and CDR2 is YYNGEE in the germline V gene. V lost 0 bases, J lost 0 bases, and 7 bases stayed unmatched. CDR3 coding DNA: TGTGCCAGCAGCGTAGAGCCGTATAGCGGGGCGAACACCGGGGAGCTGTTTTTT. This sequence encodes CASSVEPYSGANTGELFF.

The chain uses TRBV2 and TRBJ2-3, with D possibly matching TRBD2 (6 bases). The CDR3 covers 18 residues. The germline V gene encodes CDR1 SNHLY and CDR2 FYNNEI. V was cut by 7 bases and J by 1 base, with 24 bases left in between. The CDR3 protein is CASTLGPQQTGGTDTQYF. CDR3 DNA sequence: TGTGCCAGCACCCTTGGGCCCCAACAGACGGGAGGCACAGATACGCAGTATTTT. The whole variable domain, filled in from reference TRBV2 and TRBJ2-3, reads EPEVTQTPSHQVTQMGQEVILRCVPISNHLYFYWYRQILGQKVEFLVSFYNNEISEKSEIFDDQFSVERPDGSNFTLKIRSTKLEDSAMYFCASTLGPQQTGGTDTQYFGPGTRLTVL.

The CDR3 nucleotides are TGCGCCAGCAGCCAAGAAGAAGGCGGAATTAATGAAAAACTGTTTTTT. Its protein is CASSQEEGGINEKLFF. The rearrangement links TRBV4-1 to TRBJ1-4; D call uncertain. V gave up 0 bases and J gave up 4 bases, with 12 bases separating them. There are 16 residues in the CDR3. Germline V gene lookup returns CDR1 MGHRA and CDR2 YSYEKL.

This clone appeared once. The V gene is TRBV6-2 or TRBV6-3, the J gene TRBJ2-5; the match to TRBD2 covers 7 bases. J lost 2 bases, V lost 2 bases, and 5 bases had no gene match. Germline CDR1 is MNHEY and CDR2 is SVGEGT. The CDR3 is made up of 15 amino acids. Here the CDR3 reads CASSYVLAVQETQYF. The CDR3 coding sequence is TGTGCCAGCAGTTACGTCCTAGCGGTTCAAGAGACCCAGTACTTC.